This is a list of T cell receptor beta chains from one sample in a study of T-cell memory formation after mild COVID-19. Each CDR3 protein gets one entry after TCRdb re-called the 5' RACE reads with MiXCR. Here the sample spans 180,000 or so distinct CDR3 sequences, 11% being singletons. Specimen: PBMCs or a T cell subset sorted from them (not recorded which). These receptors were obtained from a man aged 18 to 35 who had mild COVID-19 (a few samples of this study predate the infection). Cell type and time point are not known. CDR3s leave out the opening cysteine and the closing phenylalanine or tryptophan. Each record gives: J gene, V gene, CDR3 protein.

J: TRBJ2-3; V: TRBV20-1; CDR3: SARPAGSRDTQY
J: TRBJ2-3; V: TRBV7-9; CDR3: ASGLAGFGDTQY
J: TRBJ1-2; V: TRBV20-1; CDR3: SASALRDTFNYGYT
J: TRBJ1-2; V: TRBV3-1; CDR3: ASSQDLGERYT
J: TRBJ2-7; V: TRBV11-2; CDR3: ASSPPSGGYEQY
J: TRBJ2-5; V: TRBV9; CDR3: ASSPSGGATKTQY
J: TRBJ1-3; V: TRBV4-1; CDR3: ASSPRGKSSGNTIY
J: TRBJ2-2; V: TRBV3-1; CDR3: ASSQEAGELF
J: TRBJ2-6; V: TRBV5-1; CDR3: ASSRWGTGANVLT
J: TRBJ1-5; V: TRBV4-1; CDR3: ASSQGSDSYQPQH
J: TRBJ2-1; V: TRBV10-1; CDR3: ASSADRANEQF
J: TRBJ2-7; V: TRBV4-1; CDR3: ASSQDKQVPSYEQY
J: TRBJ2-7; V: TRBV5-6; CDR3: ASSLVRSYEQY
J: TRBJ1-6; V: TRBV18; CDR3: ASSPTGQGSSYNSPLH
J: TRBJ2-5; V: TRBV7-9; CDR3: ASSSQGAHRLETQY
J: TRBJ2-2; V: TRBV20-1; CDR3: SARVGQGPDTGELF
J: TRBJ1-6; V: TRBV7-2; CDR3: AGRGVNNSPLH
J: TRBJ1-2; V: TRBV6-6; CDR3: ASSPRLGGYT
J: TRBJ1-3; V: TRBV18; CDR3: ASSPRGPSGSNTIY
J: TRBJ2-4; V: TRBV2; CDR3: ASRDSLNIQY
J: TRBJ1-4; V: TRBV10-3; CDR3: AITREPNEKLF
J: TRBJ1-1; V: TRBV10-3; CDR3: AVYTWRNTEAF
J: TRBJ2-7; V: TRBV6-2/TRBV6-3; CDR3: ASRREAPYEQY
J: TRBJ2-3; V: TRBV19; CDR3: ASSALRPNTDTQY
J: TRBJ2-3; V: TRBV24-1; CDR3: ATSDPGDREGTDTQY
J: TRBJ2-2; V: TRBV18; CDR3: ASSTPGLAPTGELF
J: TRBJ2-7; V: TRBV7-6; CDR3: ASSPGGYEQY